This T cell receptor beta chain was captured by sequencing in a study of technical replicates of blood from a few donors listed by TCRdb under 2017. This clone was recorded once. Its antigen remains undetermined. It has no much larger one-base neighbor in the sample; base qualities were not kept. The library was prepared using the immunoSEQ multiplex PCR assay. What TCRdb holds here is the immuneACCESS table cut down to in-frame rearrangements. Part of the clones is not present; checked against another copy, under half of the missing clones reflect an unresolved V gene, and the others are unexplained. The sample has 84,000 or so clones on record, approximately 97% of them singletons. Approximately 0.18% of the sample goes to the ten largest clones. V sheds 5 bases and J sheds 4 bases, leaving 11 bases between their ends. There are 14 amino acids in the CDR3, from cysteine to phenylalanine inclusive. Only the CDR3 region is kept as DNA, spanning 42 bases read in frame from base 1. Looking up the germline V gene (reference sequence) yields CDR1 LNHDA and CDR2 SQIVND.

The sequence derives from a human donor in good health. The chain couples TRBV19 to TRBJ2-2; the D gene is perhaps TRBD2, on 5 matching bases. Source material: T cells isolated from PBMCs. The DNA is TGTGCCAGTAGTGACGGGGTAGGCACCGGGGAGCTGTTTTTT. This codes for CASSDGVGTGELFF. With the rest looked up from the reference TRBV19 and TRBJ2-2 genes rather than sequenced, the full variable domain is DGGITQSPKYLFRKEGQNVTLSCEQNLNHDAMYWYRQDPGQGLRLIYYSQIVNDFQKGDIAEGYSVSREKKESFPLTVTSAQKNPTAFYLCASSDGVGTGELFFGEGSRLTVL.